This T cell receptor (beta chain) is from a study of monozygotic twins with cystic fibrosis. General study points: Shared CDR3 numbers were not associated with age, concordance or severity. Monozygotic CF twins shared more identical nucleotide clonotypes than unrelated patients.

Produced via immunoSEQ multiplex PCR; TCRdb's table is partial and in-frame only. The table lists some 14,000 clones, roughly 93% of them singletons, with 9.3% in the top ten. Germline CDR1 and CDR2: MDHEN and SYDVKM. This CDR3 spans 14 amino acids. The ends were cut back, 6 bases at V and 4 bases at J, with 15 bases in the middle. Regarding this clone: Its antigen is still unknown.

The sequence was collected from a girl aged 2-15 years with cystic fibrosis. The V call is TRBV28, the J call TRBJ1-2, with no clear D. Sample: blood. The CDR3 is CASSLRSGLYGYTF. CDR3 bases: TGTGCCAGCAGCTTGAGGTCCGGACTCTATGGCTACACCTTC.